Listed here are 5 T cell receptor beta chains from one sample, sequenced in a study of OX40 agonist ivuxolimab in advanced cancers. Clones were read by immunoSEQ multiplex PCR, and TCRdb kept only the in-frame ones, dropping some. Here the sample spans tens of thousands of clones, around 87% being singletons. Sequenced here: CD4+ or CD8+ T cells sorted from blood, sampled in a trial of the OX40 agonist ivuxolimab. These TCRs come from an adult with an advanced solid tumor such as melanoma, head and neck, liver or kidney cancer.

On this clone itself: One end of the junction varies from germline; a read error may be responsible. The rearrangement joins TRBV5-6 to TRBJ1-3; D call uncertain. Germline-derived CDR1 and CDR2 are SGHDT and YYEEEE. The CDR3 sequence is 15 residues long. CDR3 in DNA: TGTGCCAGCAGCTTGTTCGGGAGCTCTGGAAACGCCATATATTTT. Amino acid sequence: CASSLFGSSGNAIYF. Filled out from reference TRBV5-6 and TRBJ1-3, the complete variable domain reads DAGVTQSPTHLIKTRGQQVTLRCSPKSGHDTVSWYQQALGQGPQFIFQYYEEEERQRGNFPDRFSGHQFPNYSSELNVNALLLGDSALYLCASSLFGSSGNAIYFGEGSWLTVV.

The chain combines TRBV11-2 with TRBJ2-7; 7 nucleotides align to TRBD1. Germline CDR1 reads SGHAT; CDR2 reads FQNNGV. The CDR3 sequence is 12 residues long. The trim removed 8 bases at V and 1 base at J, leaving 2 bases unmatched. The CDR3 region is CASEGQSYEQYF. The CDR3 DNA sequence: TGTGCCAGCGAGGGACAGTCCTACGAGCAGTACTTC.

The rearrangement joins TRBV19 to TRBJ1-1; D unresolved. The V end lost 3 bases, the J end lost 6 bases, and 11 bases lay between the germline ends. Germline V gene sequence: CDR1 LNHDA, CDR2 SQIVND (reference sequence). This CDR3 region has 13 residues. In DNA, the CDR3 is TGTGCCAGTAGTATTGAGGGTCGGGCTGAAGCTTTCTTT. The encoded protein is CASSIEGRAEAFF.

The rearrangement uses TRBV7-9 and TRBJ2-1, with a weak D call TRBD2 (7 bases). V lost 5 bases to trimming and J lost 15 bases, with 14 bases between them. The CDR3 consists of 11 residues. The germline V gene encodes CDR1 SEHNR and CDR2 FQNEAQ (reference sequence). The DNA for the CDR3 is TGTGCCAGCAGCCTGGGGGGGCCGCCGTTCTTC. Its translation: CASSLGGPPFF.

In this sample, this clone turned up many times. The chain couples TRBV7-9 to TRBJ1-2; D remains ambiguous. The CDR3 consists of 12 residues. V lost 1 base, J lost 4 bases, and 4 bases lay in between. Germline loops: CDR1 SEHNR, CDR2 FQNEAQ (reference sequence). CDR3 region: CASSLGPYGYTF. For the CDR3, the DNA is TGTGCCAGCAGCTTAGGGCCCTATGGCTACACCTTC.